The source of this TCR beta chain is a study of T cell changes during pregnancy in multiple sclerosis. The CDR3 covers 16 residues. Germline V gives CDR1 SNHLY, CDR2 FYNNEI. V was pared by 4 bases and J by 0 bases, with 16 bases between. Sequenced by immunoSEQ multiplex PCR; TCRdb stores in-frame clones only, minus some. Of about 48,000 clones in the sample, just over 85% were seen once. The sequence derives from a female donor with multiple sclerosis, enrolled in a pregnancy study. This rearrangement joins TRBV2 to TRBJ2-7, with D perhaps TRBD1 (5 bases). The specimen comprised CD4+ T cells from peripheral blood mononuclear cells, sampled in the second trimester of pregnancy. CDR3 nucleotides: TGTGCCAGCAGTGGGTCCAGGGCCGCTCACTCCTACGAGCAGTACTTC. Protein product: CASSGSRAAHSYEQYF.